This TCR beta chain was found in a study of T cells in Graves' hyperthyroidism and ophthalmopathy. Whole-study context: Once the initial diagnosis was made, peripheral blood was obtained before any treatment.

This CDR3 comprises 15 residues. Trimming took off 6 bases at V and 3 bases at J, with 15 bases between the two ends. CDR1 MNHNS and CDR2 SASEGT come from the germline V gene. Study-level findings and limits: Blood samples included most of the expanded thyroid clonotypes exceeding 0.001.

Ophthalmopathy cases scored 3 or more on the Clinical Activity Score and 4 or more on NOSPECS grade, with duration below 3 months. More than 8.5 ml of fresh peripheral blood supplied the PBMCs. This clonotype showed up many times. Its antigen is unidentified. Using RNA transcripts as the source, TCR beta CDR3 regions were amplified. The study used the HTBI primer set for a first-round RT-PCR of the TCR CDR3. TCRdb reprocessed the multiplex PCR reads via MiXCR and lists one record per CDR3 protein. The data hold a few hundred thousand distinct CDR3 sequences, with approximately 14% observed a single time.

The receptor was isolated from a woman aged 40-49 years with Graves' ophthalmopathy. The gene calls are TRBV6-1 and TRBJ1-5; D unresolved. The sequenced material came from blood. The CDR3 DNA reads TGTGCCAGCAGCTCCGGGTCCCTAAACAATCAGCCCCAGCATTTT. Translated, it gives CASSSGSLNNQPQHF.